Listed below are T cell receptor beta chains from one sample, sequenced in a study of blood T cell repertoires in COVID-19. The protocol was immunoSEQ multiplex PCR, while the TCRdb copy is restricted to in-frame clones and leaves out a portion. Altogether about 160,000 clones are present, roughly 80% being singletons, with the ten largest covering roughly 5.7%. The sample was PBMCs or T cells enriched from blood (not recorded which). Receptors were obtained from a woman aged 40 to 50 with acute COVID-19. CDR3s include the opening cysteine and the closing phenylalanine or tryptophan. Each record gives: J gene, clone size, V gene, D gene, CDR3 protein, CDR3 DNA. A D gene is named only where the DNA matches it firmly. The size of a clone is reported for some rows only, either as once, few or many, or as a class for expanded clones.

j_gene: TRBJ2-5
abundance: -
v_gene: TRBV7-2
d_gene: -
CDR3aa: CASSRQTQETQYF
CDR3nt: TGTGCCAGCAGTCGACAGACCCAAGAGACCCAGTACTTC

j_gene: TRBJ2-1
abundance: -
v_gene: TRBV29-1
d_gene: TRBD2
CDR3aa: CSALTSGYNEQFF
CDR3nt: TGCAGCGCATTGACTAGCGGATACAATGAGCAGTTCTTC

j_gene: TRBJ1-6
abundance: -
v_gene: TRBV18
d_gene: -
CDR3aa: CASSQQAADNSPLHF
CDR3nt: TGTGCCAGCTCACAACAGGCGGCTGATAATTCACCCCTCCACTTT

j_gene: TRBJ1-2
abundance: -
v_gene: TRBV19
d_gene: TRBD1
CDR3aa: CAIQGSYGYTF
CDR3nt: TGTGCCATACAGGGGTCCTATGGCTACACCTTC

j_gene: TRBJ2-7
abundance: -
v_gene: TRBV5-1
d_gene: TRBD2
CDR3aa: CASSLVLAGEYEQYF
CDR3nt: TGCGCCAGCAGCTTGGTTTTAGCGGGAGAGTACGAGCAGTACTTC

j_gene: TRBJ1-3
abundance: -
v_gene: TRBV6-6
d_gene: TRBD1
CDR3aa: CASSRTFLTGDVSSGNTIYF
CDR3nt: TGTGCCAGCAGCCGAACTTTCCTTACAGGGGACGTGAGCTCTGGAAACACCATATATTTT

j_gene: TRBJ1-1
abundance: -
v_gene: TRBV30
d_gene: -
CDR3aa: CAWSGTTLEAFF
CDR3nt: TGTGCCTGGAGCGGGACTACACTTGAAGCTTTCTTT

j_gene: TRBJ1-2
abundance: -
v_gene: TRBV14
d_gene: TRBD1
CDR3aa: CASSPGTANYGYTF
CDR3nt: TGTGCCAGCAGCCCCGGGACAGCTAACTATGGCTACACCTTC

j_gene: TRBJ2-7
abundance: few
v_gene: TRBV9
d_gene: TRBD2
CDR3aa: CASSVVGGSFNEQYF
CDR3nt: TGTGCCAGCAGCGTTGTGGGCGGGAGCTTCAACGAGCAGTACTTC

j_gene: TRBJ1-2
abundance: -
v_gene: TRBV6-5
d_gene: -
CDR3aa: CASRDRRGNGYTF
CDR3nt: TGTGCCAGCAGAGACCGAAGGGGAAATGGCTACACCTTC

j_gene: TRBJ2-3
abundance: once
v_gene: TRBV5-4
d_gene: TRBD2
CDR3aa: CASRRTSASTDTQYF
CDR3nt: TGTGCCAGCAGACGGACTAGCGCCAGCACAGATACGCAGTATTTT

j_gene: TRBJ1-3
abundance: -
v_gene: TRBV7-9
d_gene: TRBD1
CDR3aa: CASSPTGVGFGNTIYF
CDR3nt: TGTGCCAGCAGCCCGACAGGGGTTGGTTTCGGAAACACCATATATTTT

j_gene: TRBJ1-2
abundance: -
v_gene: TRBV19
d_gene: -
CDR3aa: CASSILRGGYTF
CDR3nt: TGTGCCAGTAGTATTCTTCGAGGTGGCTACACCTTC

j_gene: TRBJ1-1
abundance: -
v_gene: TRBV3-1/TRBV3-2
d_gene: TRBD1
CDR3aa: CASVPGTGGLSEAFF
CDR3nt: TGTGCCAGCGTCCCCGGGACAGGGGGCTTATCTGAAGCTTTCTTT

j_gene: TRBJ2-1
abundance: -
v_gene: TRBV14
d_gene: TRBD2
CDR3aa: CASSRNTSGSLNEQFF
CDR3nt: TGTGCCAGCAGCCGCAATACTAGCGGGAGCTTAAATGAGCAGTTCTTC

j_gene: TRBJ1-5
abundance: -
v_gene: TRBV7-2
d_gene: -
CDR3aa: CASSLGFRQPQHF
CDR3nt: TGTGCCAGCAGCTTAGGTTTCAGGCAGCCCCAGCATTTT

j_gene: TRBJ2-1
abundance: -
v_gene: TRBV6-5
d_gene: TRBD1
CDR3aa: CASSYFLGQGVEQFF
CDR3nt: TGTGCCAGCAGTTACTTTTTGGGCCAGGGGGTTGAGCAGTTCTTC

j_gene: TRBJ2-5
abundance: -
v_gene: TRBV7-2
d_gene: TRBD1
CDR3aa: CASSSGRGPGETQYF
CDR3nt: TGTGCCAGCAGCTCCGGCAGGGGGCCGGGTGAGACCCAGTACTTC

j_gene: TRBJ2-3
abundance: -
v_gene: TRBV15
d_gene: TRBD1
CDR3aa: CATSRDRGQGADTQYF
CDR3nt: TGTGCCACCAGCAGAGATCGGGGACAGGGGGCAGATACGCAGTATTTT

j_gene: TRBJ2-7
abundance: -
v_gene: TRBV7-9
d_gene: -
CDR3aa: CASSLEGATSYEQYF
CDR3nt: TGTGCCAGCAGCTTAGAGGGAGCCACCTCCTACGAGCAGTACTTC

j_gene: TRBJ1-3
abundance: -
v_gene: TRBV3-1/TRBV3-2
d_gene: -
CDR3aa: CASSQEFPQGGNAGNTIYF
CDR3nt: TGTGCCAGCAGCCAAGAGTTCCCCCAAGGAGGGAACGCTGGAAACACCATATATTTT

j_gene: TRBJ1-1
abundance: -
v_gene: TRBV18
d_gene: TRBD1
CDR3aa: CASSPRPAPGQRDGQNMNTEAFF
CDR3nt: TGTGCCAGCTCACCAAGGCCCGCACCGGGACAGCGCGATGGACAGAACATGAACACTGAAGCTTTCTTT

j_gene: TRBJ2-1
abundance: -
v_gene: TRBV14
d_gene: -
CDR3aa: CASSHSAVEQFF
CDR3nt: TGTGCCAGCAGCCATTCAGCGGTTGAGCAGTTCTTC

j_gene: TRBJ2-6
abundance: -
v_gene: TRBV7-9
d_gene: TRBD1
CDR3aa: CASSGPRGQGGANVLTF
CDR3nt: TGTGCCAGCTCCGGCCCTCGGGGACAGGGGGGGGCCAACGTCCTGACTTTC

j_gene: TRBJ2-5
abundance: -
v_gene: TRBV11-3
d_gene: -
CDR3aa: CASSLVRGKETQYF
CDR3nt: TGTGCCAGCAGCTTAGTAAGGGGGAAGGAGACCCAGTACTTC

j_gene: TRBJ1-5
abundance: -
v_gene: TRBV10-3
d_gene: -
CDR3aa: CAISWGVSQPQHF
CDR3nt: TGTGCCATCAGCTGGGGGGTTTCTCAGCCCCAGCATTTT

j_gene: TRBJ1-1
abundance: -
v_gene: TRBV10-3
d_gene: -
CDR3aa: CAISDPGMNTEAFF
CDR3nt: TGTGCCATCAGTGATCCAGGCATGAACACTGAAGCTTTCTTT

j_gene: TRBJ2-2
abundance: -
v_gene: TRBV9
d_gene: -
CDR3aa: CASSVGTYPTGELFF
CDR3nt: TGTGCCAGCAGCGTAGGGACTTACCCAACCGGGGAGCTGTTTTTT

j_gene: TRBJ2-3
abundance: -
v_gene: TRBV3-1/TRBV3-2
d_gene: -
CDR3aa: CASSQGPDTQYF
CDR3nt: TGTGCCAGCAGCCAGGGCCCGGATACGCAGTATTTT

j_gene: TRBJ2-1
abundance: -
v_gene: TRBV29-1
d_gene: TRBD2
CDR3aa: CSATRWGTSGTYNEQFF
CDR3nt: TGCAGCGCCACTAGGTGGGGAACTAGCGGAACCTACAATGAGCAGTTCTTC

j_gene: TRBJ2-5
abundance: few
v_gene: TRBV4-2
d_gene: -
CDR3aa: CASSQGLGPQETQYF
CDR3nt: TGTGCCAGCAGCCAAGGTTTGGGGCCGCAAGAGACCCAGTACTTC

j_gene: TRBJ2-3
abundance: -
v_gene: TRBV18
d_gene: -
CDR3aa: CASSPYTDTQYF
CDR3nt: TGTGCCAGCTCACCCTACACAGATACGCAGTATTTT

j_gene: TRBJ2-3
abundance: -
v_gene: TRBV5-6
d_gene: TRBD2
CDR3aa: CASSFSGGVDTQYF
CDR3nt: TGTGCCAGCAGCTTTAGCGGGGGGGTGGATACGCAGTATTTT

j_gene: TRBJ2-1
abundance: -
v_gene: TRBV18
d_gene: TRBD2
CDR3aa: CASSPLTSGSGAEQFF
CDR3nt: TGTGCCAGCTCACCATTGACCAGCGGGAGTGGCGCTGAGCAGTTCTTC

j_gene: TRBJ2-5
abundance: once
v_gene: TRBV2
d_gene: TRBD2
CDR3aa: CASRTRTSGQETQYF
CDR3nt: TGTGCCAGCCGAACCCGAACTAGCGGGCAAGAGACCCAGTACTTC